These 3 T cell receptor beta chains were sequenced from one sample in a study of CD8 T cells in Susac syndrome. A quantity of about 0.45 to 1 ug RNA underwent reverse transcription using random hexamers. Via MiXCR, TCRdb re-called the immunoSEQ multiplex PCR reads, giving one row per CDR3 protein. Among about 140,000 distinct CDR3 sequences, 85% to 95% were seen once, and the ten largest hold about 0.11%. Input material: CD4+ T cells from PBMCs. All receptors come from a human donor with multiple sclerosis.

The chain uses TRBV29-1 and TRBJ1-2; perhaps TRBD1 as D (6 bases). Trimming removed 3 bases at V and 8 bases at J, with 22 bases between. CDR1 and CDR2 (germline): SQVTM, ANQGSEA. This CDR3 has 15 residues. The CDR3 region is CSVDLAQGLTGGYTF. CDR3 nucleotide sequence: TGCAGCGTTGACCTTGCGCAGGGGCTAACAGGGGGCTACACCTTC.

The chain joins TRBV27 to TRBJ1-5, with D hard to call. Germline values: CDR1 MNHEY, CDR2 SMNVEV (reference sequence). Trimming cost V 6 bases and J 6 bases, with 9 bases left between them. The CDR3 runs 12 residues. CDR3 residues: CASSLRGQPQHF. In nucleotides, the CDR3 is TGTGCCAGCAGCCTCCGGGGTCAGCCCCAGCATTTT.

The chain employs TRBV7-2 and TRBJ2-1; D is undetermined. The germline V gene has CDR1 SGHTA and CDR2 FQGNSA. The CDR3 runs 13 residues. The V gene lost 1 base and the J gene lost 8 bases, with 9 bases spanning the gap. The CDR3 DNA reads TGTGCCAGCAGCTTAGATCCGGAAGATGAGCAGTTCTTC. As protein: CASSLDPEDEQFF.